Each of the 12 T cell receptor beta chains below was sequenced from the same sample in a study of T cell responses to AZD1222 COVID-19 vaccine. Method: immunoSEQ multiplex PCR; TCRdb's copy keeps in-frame clones and lacks some. Here the sample spans roughly 130,000 clones, 85% to 90% being singletons. Sample: peripheral blood, taken on day 0 of AZD1222 vaccination. These receptor sequences come from an adult in good health.

The chain has TRBV4-3 and TRBJ1-5; D gene unclear. Deletions cut 0 bases from V and 0 bases from J, with 12 bases between. This CDR3 has 17 residues. CDR1 LGHNA and CDR2 YSLEER come from the germline V gene. This chain's CDR3 is CASSQDLTGGSNQPQHF. CDR3 in DNA: TGCGCCAGCAGCCAAGATCTGACGGGCGGTAGCAATCAGCCCCAGCATTTT.

This clone was recorded a few times. The chain is built from TRBV7-8 and TRBJ2-1; D ambiguous. The CDR3 totals 14 residues. CDR1 is SGHVS and CDR2 is FQNEAQ in the germline V gene. The germline V and J ends were trimmed by 2 bases and 9 bases, with 14 bases remaining between them. DNA of the CDR3: TGTGCCAGCAGCTTACTTCTTATTAGTCGTGAGCAGTTCTTC. This translates into CASSLLLISREQFF.

The gene calls are TRBV11-2 and TRBJ2-4; D is ambiguous. V shed 3 bases and J shed 5 bases, with 8 bases lying between them. The V gene's germline CDR1 is SGHAT and CDR2 FQNNGV. This CDR3 is built from 13 residues. The CDR3 DNA sequence: TGTGCCAGCAGCTTGGGTAGCCAAAACATTCAGTACTTC. It codes for CASSLGSQNIQYF.

This chain uses TRBV2 with TRBJ1-2; D is unresolved. Trimming left V 3 bases short and J 4 bases short, with 12 bases between. The germline CDR1 and CDR2 sequences are SNHLY and FYNNEI. The CDR3 is made up of 14 amino acids. CDR3 in amino acids: CASSEAGVGYGYTF. The CDR3 DNA is TGTGCCAGCAGTGAGGCTGGGGTGGGCTATGGCTACACCTTC.

The chain employs TRBV12-3 or TRBV12-4 and TRBJ2-7; D gene uncertain. V dropped 3 bases and J dropped 7 bases, with 13 bases sitting between them. The CDR3 covers 13 residues. The DNA of the CDR3 is TGTGCCAGCAGTTTTGGTAGATTGGGTGAGCAGTACTTC. Translation gives CASSFGRLGEQYF.

In this sample, this clone turned up once. The chain employs TRBV7-9 and TRBJ1-1; D gene unclear. In germline, CDR1 is SEHNR, CDR2 FQNEAQ (reference sequence). The V end was cut by 3 bases, the J end by 1 base, with 12 bases between. This CDR3 is 15 amino acids long. CDR3 amino acids: CASSLLRVRNTEAFF. CDR3 coding DNA: TGTGCCAGCAGCTTGTTGAGGGTACGGAACACTGAAGCTTTCTTT.

The rearrangement uses TRBV4-2 and TRBJ2-7; D could derive from TRBD1 or TRBD2 (5 bases each). The CDR3 is 16 amino acids. Trimming pared 1 base from V and 1 base from J, leaving 14 bases between. Germline lookup yields CDR1 LGHNA and CDR2 YNFKEQ. CDR3 sequence: CASSQVFVGDSYEQYF. As DNA, the CDR3 is TGTGCCAGCAGCCAAGTTTTTGTGGGGGATTCCTACGAGCAGTACTTC.

Written as DNA, the CDR3 is TGTGCCAGCAGCTCTTATCTAGCCAAAAACATTCAGTACTTC. It encodes CASSSYLAKNIQYF. The chain links TRBV5-4 to TRBJ2-4, with D hard to call. Per germline, CDR1 SGHNT and CDR2 YYREEE (reference sequence). Trimming left V 3 bases short and J 0 bases short, with 7 bases between. CDR3 length: 14 residues.

The chain carries TRBV28 and TRBJ2-1; 9 bases map to TRBD2. Unmatched junction bases numbered 10, after V lost 8 bases and J lost 8 bases. Germline V lookup: CDR1 MDHEN, CDR2 SYDVKM. This CDR3 comprises 14 residues. The CDR3 coding sequence is TGTGCCAGCCACGTTAGCGGGAGTTACGATGAGCAGTTCTTC. It yields the protein CASHVSGSYDEQFF.

V gene TRBV2 combines with J gene TRBJ2-2; 8 bases agree with TRBD1. Germline loops: CDR1 SNHLY, CDR2 FYNNEI. V lost 6 bases and J lost 4; bases outside the gene matches: 1. The CDR3 totals 13 residues. The CDR3 DNA reads TGTGCCAGCAGCGGGACAGGCACCGGGGAGCTGTTTTTT. Translating gives CASSGTGTGELFF.

The rearrangement joins TRBV5-1 to TRBJ1-4; a weak D match, TRBD1 (5 bases). The CDR3 totals 17 residues. V was cut by 4 bases and J by 3 bases, with 19 bases left in between. The germline CDR1 and CDR2 sequences are SGHRS and YFSETQ. CDR3 coding DNA: TGCGCCAGCAGCCCGACTTGGGGGATGAGGGCTAATGAAAAACTGTTTTTT. Translated, it gives CASSPTWGMRANEKLFF.

The chain couples TRBV7-2 to TRBJ2-7, with 8 nucleotides matching TRBD1. CDR3 length equals 13 residues. V shed 3 bases, J shed 6 bases, and the junction held 4 bases outside the gene matches. Germline CDR1 reads SGHTA; CDR2 reads FQGNSA. The CDR3 reads CASSFGTGFEQYF. The CDR3 DNA sequence: TGTGCCAGCAGCTTCGGGACAGGATTCGAGCAGTACTTC.